This T cell receptor beta chain was recorded in a study of beta chain features in type 1 diabetes. The germline CDR1 and CDR2 sequences are LGHNA and YSLEER. V was pared by 4 bases and J by 0 bases, with 4 bases between. The CDR3 runs to 13 residues. cDNA synthesis used the whole RNA isolate, giving expressed TCRB sequences. Sequencing used immunoSEQ multiplex PCR; TCRdb keeps in-frame clones, though not all of them. Altogether 250,000 to 350,000 clones are present, about 15% being singletons, with the ten largest covering about 0.014%. As for this clone: Its specificity is not known.

Whole-study findings and limits: TCRB CDR3s from Type 1 diabetes patients were moderately but significantly shorter in all four CD4+ subsets. Relative to healthy donors, patients appeared to have naive, central memory and Treg TCRB repertoires that were more similar.

Material: naive CD4+ T cells from blood. The clonotype was recovered from a man aged 18 to 29 with type 1 diabetes. This chain joins TRBV4-3 and TRBJ1-3; D unresolved. CDR3 DNA: TGCGCCAGCAGCCCACACTCTGGAAACACCATATATTTT. As protein: CASSPHSGNTIYF.